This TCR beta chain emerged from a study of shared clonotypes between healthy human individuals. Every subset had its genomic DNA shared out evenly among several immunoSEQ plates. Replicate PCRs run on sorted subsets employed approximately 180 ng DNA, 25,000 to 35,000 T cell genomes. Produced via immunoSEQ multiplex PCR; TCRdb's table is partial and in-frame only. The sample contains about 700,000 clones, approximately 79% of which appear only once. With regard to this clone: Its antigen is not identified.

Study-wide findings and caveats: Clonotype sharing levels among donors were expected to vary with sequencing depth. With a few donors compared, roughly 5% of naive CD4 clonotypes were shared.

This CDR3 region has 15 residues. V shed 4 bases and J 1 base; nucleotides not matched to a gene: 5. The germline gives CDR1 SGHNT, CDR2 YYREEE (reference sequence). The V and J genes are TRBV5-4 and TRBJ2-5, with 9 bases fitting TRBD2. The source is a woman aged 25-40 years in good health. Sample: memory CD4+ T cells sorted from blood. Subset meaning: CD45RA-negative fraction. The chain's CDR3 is CASSPTSGLQETQYF. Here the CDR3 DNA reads TGTGCCAGCAGCCCGACTAGCGGACTCCAAGAGACCCAGTACTTC.